This T cell receptor beta chain was sequenced in a study of PD-1 blockade in classical Hodgkin lymphoma. The study's findings and limits: Why repertoires differed is undefined; disease activity or prior therapy possibly contributed. In CD4+ cells, TCR diversity went up significantly by C4D1, but in CD8+ cells it did not.

The time point was: cycle 4 day 1 (C4D1), after more than 5 weeks of nivolumab. Every single patient, without exception, relapsed after autologous stem cell transplantation, and brentuximab vedotin exposure varied. CDR1 and CDR2 (germline): SQVTM, ANQGSEA. CDR3 size: 16 residues. Trimming took 0 bases from V and 4 from J; bases not matched to a gene: 6. Here immunoSEQ multiplex PCR was the method, and the copy in TCRdb shows in-frame clones only, minus some. This sample has about 33,000 clones, with approximately 67% found just once. Remarks on this clone: What it recognizes is unknown.

The J gene is TRBJ2-2, the V gene TRBV29-1, with 9 bases fitting TRBD1. Sample: peripheral blood mononuclear cells (PBMCs), taken before the fourth cycle of nivolumab. This sequence was found in a human donor with classical Hodgkin lymphoma. CDR3 sequence: CSVEDQTGGGTGELFF. Written as DNA, the CDR3 is TGCAGCGTTGAAGACCAGACAGGGGGTGGCACCGGGGAGCTGTTTTTT.